This T cell receptor (beta chain) was obtained from a study of Graves' ophthalmopathy and Graves' hyperthyroidism. This clonotype occurred a few times. The TCR beta CDR3 regions underwent amplification from RNA transcripts. The workflow started with a first-round RT-PCR run with HTBI primers and then moved on to a second-round multiplex PCR. TCRdb reanalysed the multiplex PCR reads using MiXCR and keeps one entry per CDR3 protein. The sample contains 300,000 to 400,000 distinct CDR3 sequences, roughly 17% of which appear only once. CDR1 is LNHDA, CDR2 SQIVND, per germline (reference sequence). The V and J ends lost 3 bases and 2 bases respectively, with 13 bases between them. This CDR3 is 15 amino acids long.

This clonotype was sampled from an adult man with Graves' ophthalmopathy. The chain carries TRBV19 and TRBJ2-5; tentative D call: TRBD1 (6 bases). Specimen: peripheral blood. As DNA, the CDR3 is TGTGCCAGTAGTATCAGGACAGTGGAGCAAGAGACCCAGTACTTC. This codes for CASSIRTVEQETQYF.